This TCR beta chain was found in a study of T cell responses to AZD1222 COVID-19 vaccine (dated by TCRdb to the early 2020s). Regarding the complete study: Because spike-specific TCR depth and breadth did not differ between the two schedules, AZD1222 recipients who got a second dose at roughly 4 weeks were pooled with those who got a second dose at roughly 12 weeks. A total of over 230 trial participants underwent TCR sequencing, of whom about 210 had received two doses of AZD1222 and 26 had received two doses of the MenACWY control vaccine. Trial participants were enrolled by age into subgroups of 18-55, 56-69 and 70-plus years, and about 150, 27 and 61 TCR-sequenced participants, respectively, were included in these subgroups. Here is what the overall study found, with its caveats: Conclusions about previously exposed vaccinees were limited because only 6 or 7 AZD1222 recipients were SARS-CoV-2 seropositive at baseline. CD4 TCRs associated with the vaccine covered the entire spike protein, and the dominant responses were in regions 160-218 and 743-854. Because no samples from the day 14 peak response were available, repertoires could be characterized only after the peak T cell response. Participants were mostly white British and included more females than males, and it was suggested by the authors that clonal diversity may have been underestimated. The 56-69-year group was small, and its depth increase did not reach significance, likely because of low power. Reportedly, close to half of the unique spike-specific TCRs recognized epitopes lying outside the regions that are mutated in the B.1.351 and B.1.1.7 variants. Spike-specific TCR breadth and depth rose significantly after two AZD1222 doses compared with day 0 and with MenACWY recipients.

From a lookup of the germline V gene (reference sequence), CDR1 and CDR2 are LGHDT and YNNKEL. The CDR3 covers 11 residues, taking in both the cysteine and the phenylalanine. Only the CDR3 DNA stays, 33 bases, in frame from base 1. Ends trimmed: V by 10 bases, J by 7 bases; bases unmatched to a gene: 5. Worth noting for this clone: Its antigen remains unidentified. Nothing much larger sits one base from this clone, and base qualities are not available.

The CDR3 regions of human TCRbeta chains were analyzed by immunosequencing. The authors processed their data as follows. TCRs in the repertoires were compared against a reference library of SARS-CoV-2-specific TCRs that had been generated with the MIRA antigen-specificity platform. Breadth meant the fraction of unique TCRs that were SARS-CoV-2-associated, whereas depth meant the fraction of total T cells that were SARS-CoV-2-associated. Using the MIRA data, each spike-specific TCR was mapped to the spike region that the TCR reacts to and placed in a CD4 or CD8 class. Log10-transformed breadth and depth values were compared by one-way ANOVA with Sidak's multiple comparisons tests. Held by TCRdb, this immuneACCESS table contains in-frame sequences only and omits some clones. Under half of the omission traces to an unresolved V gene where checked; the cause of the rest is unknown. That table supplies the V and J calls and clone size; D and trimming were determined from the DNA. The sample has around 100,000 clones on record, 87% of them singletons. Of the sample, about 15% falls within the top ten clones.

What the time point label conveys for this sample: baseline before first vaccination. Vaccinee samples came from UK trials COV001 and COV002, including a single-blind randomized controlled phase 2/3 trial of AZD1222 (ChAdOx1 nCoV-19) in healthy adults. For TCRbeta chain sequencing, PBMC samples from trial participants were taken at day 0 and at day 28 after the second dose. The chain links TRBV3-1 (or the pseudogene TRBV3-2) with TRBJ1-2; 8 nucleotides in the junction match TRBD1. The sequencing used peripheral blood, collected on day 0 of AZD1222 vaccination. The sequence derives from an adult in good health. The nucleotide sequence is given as TGTGCCATCGGACAGGGAGGTGGCTACACCTTC. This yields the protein CAIGQGGGYTF.